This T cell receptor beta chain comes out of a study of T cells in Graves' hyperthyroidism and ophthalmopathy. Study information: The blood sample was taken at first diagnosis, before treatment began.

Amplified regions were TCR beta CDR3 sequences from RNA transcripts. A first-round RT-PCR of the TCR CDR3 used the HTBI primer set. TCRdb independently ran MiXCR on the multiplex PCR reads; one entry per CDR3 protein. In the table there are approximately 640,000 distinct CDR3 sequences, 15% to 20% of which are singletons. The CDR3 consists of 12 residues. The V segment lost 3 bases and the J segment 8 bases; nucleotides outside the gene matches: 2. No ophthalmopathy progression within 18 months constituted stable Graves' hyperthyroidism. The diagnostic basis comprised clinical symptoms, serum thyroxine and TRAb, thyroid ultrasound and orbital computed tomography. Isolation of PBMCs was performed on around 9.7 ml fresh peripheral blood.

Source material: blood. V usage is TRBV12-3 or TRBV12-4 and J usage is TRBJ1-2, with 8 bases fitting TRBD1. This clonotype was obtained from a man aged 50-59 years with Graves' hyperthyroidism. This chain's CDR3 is CASSFRDRGYTF. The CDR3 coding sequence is TGTGCCAGCAGTTTCAGGGACAGGGGCTACACCTTC.